The source of this T cell receptor (beta chain) is a study of T cell responses to AZD1222 COVID-19 vaccine. Study-wide findings and caveats: The donor cohort was predominantly white British with a female majority, and clonal diversity may have been underestimated. The study found Spike-specific TCR breadth and depth rose after two AZD1222 doses. Baseline serostatus was positive in only a handful of AZD1222 recipients.

Germline CDR1 reads SGHNT; CDR2 reads YENEEA. The CDR3 extends over 14 amino acids. Trimming stripped 5 bases from V and 4 bases from J, with 12 bases between. TCRdb's table, derived via immunoSEQ multiplex PCR, lists solely in-frame clones and lacks some. The sample lists about 55,000 clones, over 70% occurring once. Comments on this clone: The antigen is not known.

J is TRBJ2-1 and V is TRBV11-3; no clear D. The TCR sequence derives from an adult in good health. Source: peripheral blood, taken on day 0 of AZD1222 vaccination. This CDR3 is CASSKTGRYNEQFF. As DNA, the CDR3 is TGTGCCAGCAGCAAAACTGGACGGTACAATGAGCAGTTCTTC.